This entry is about one T cell receptor (beta chain). This CDR3 has 14 residues. V was trimmed by 8 bases and J by 7 bases, leaving 15 bases between them. Per the germline V gene, CDR1 is MNHNY and CDR2 is SVGAGI (reference sequence). The data originate from a study of blood T cell repertoires in COVID-19. Clones were read by immunoSEQ multiplex PCR, and TCRdb kept only the in-frame ones, dropping some. In the table there are some 130,000 clones, about 85% of which are singletons. V is TRBV6-6 and J is TRBJ1-6; D may be TRBD1 (5 bases). Sequencing input: peripheral blood. This TCR was sampled from a man aged 70 or older with acute or convalescent COVID-19. The DNA of the CDR3 is TGTGCCAGCTCCCGCGGGGGTAGGAATTCACCCCTCCACTTT. It codes for CASSRGGRNSPLHF.